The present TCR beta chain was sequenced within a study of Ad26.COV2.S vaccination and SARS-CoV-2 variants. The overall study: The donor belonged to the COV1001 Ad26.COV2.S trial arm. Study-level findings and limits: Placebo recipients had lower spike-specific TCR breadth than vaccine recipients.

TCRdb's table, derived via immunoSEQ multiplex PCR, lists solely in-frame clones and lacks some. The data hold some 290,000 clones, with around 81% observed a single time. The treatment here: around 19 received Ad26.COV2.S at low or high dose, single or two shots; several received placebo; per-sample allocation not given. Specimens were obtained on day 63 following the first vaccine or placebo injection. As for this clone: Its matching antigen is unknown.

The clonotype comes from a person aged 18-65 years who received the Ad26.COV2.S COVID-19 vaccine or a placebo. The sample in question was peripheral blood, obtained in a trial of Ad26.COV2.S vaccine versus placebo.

CDR3 sequence reads: CASNTPGTDSSYEQYF. The CDR3 bases are TGTGCCAGCAACACCCCCGGGACAGATTCCTCCTACGAGCAGTACTTC. This chain joins TRBV2 and TRBJ2-7, with 7 bases matching TRBD1. The J segment lost 0 bases and the V segment lost 7 bases, leaving 12 bases of the junction unmatched. Per the germline V gene, CDR1 is SNHLY and CDR2 is FYNNEI. The CDR3 has 16 residues.